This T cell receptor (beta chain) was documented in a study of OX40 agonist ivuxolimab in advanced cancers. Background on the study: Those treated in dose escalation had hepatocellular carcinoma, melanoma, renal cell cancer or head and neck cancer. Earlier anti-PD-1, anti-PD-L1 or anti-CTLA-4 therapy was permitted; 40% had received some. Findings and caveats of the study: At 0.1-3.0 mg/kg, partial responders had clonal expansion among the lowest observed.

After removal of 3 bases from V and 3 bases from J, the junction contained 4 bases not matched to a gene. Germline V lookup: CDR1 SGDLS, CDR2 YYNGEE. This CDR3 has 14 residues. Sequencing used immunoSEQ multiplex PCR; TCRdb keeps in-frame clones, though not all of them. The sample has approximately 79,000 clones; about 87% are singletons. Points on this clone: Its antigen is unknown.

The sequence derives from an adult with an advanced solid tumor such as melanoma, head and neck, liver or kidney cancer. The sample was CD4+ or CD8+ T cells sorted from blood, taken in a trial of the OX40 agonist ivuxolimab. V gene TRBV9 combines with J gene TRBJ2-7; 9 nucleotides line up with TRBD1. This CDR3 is CASSAGQGNYEQYF. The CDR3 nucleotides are TGTGCCAGCAGCGCCGGACAGGGGAACTACGAGCAGTACTTC.